These 5 T cell receptor beta chains share one sample of origin, sequenced in a study of T cells in Graves' hyperthyroidism and ophthalmopathy. Using RNA transcripts as the source, TCR beta CDR3 regions were amplified. First-round RT-PCR with HTBI primers amplified the TCR CDR3 region. Using its own MiXCR run on the multiplex PCR reads, TCRdb lists one record per CDR3 protein. The sample has about 300,000 distinct CDR3 sequences, less than 15% seen once. The sequenced material came from blood. Receptors were obtained from a woman between 25 and 40 years old with Graves' hyperthyroidism that later progressed to Graves' ophthalmopathy.

This clonotype was detected many times. J is TRBJ2-5 and V is TRBV7-9; D may be TRBD1 (5 bases). Trimming shortened V by 1 base and J by 5 bases, and 17 bases separated the two germline ends. The CDR3 totals 16 residues. The V gene's germline CDR1 is SEHNR and CDR2 FQNEAQ (reference sequence). The CDR3 bases are TGTGCCAGCAGCTTAGTCCCCGCCAGGGTGGGTGAGACCCAGTACTTC. This sequence encodes CASSLVPARVGETQYF. Combining the CDR3 with reference TRBV7-9 and TRBJ2-5 gives the whole variable domain DTGVSQNPRHKITKRGQNVTFRCDPISEHNRLYWYRQTLGQGPEFLTYFQNEAQLEKSRLLSDRFSAERPKGSFSTLEIQRTEQGDSAMYLCASSLVPARVGETQYFGPGTRLLVL.

This clonotype showed up many times. This chain joins TRBV10-3 and TRBJ1-1; 8 bases fit TRBD1. CDR1 and CDR2 from the germline V gene are ENHRY and SYGVKD. The CDR3 is 17 residues long. V gave up 2 bases and J gave up 0 bases; unmatched junction bases: 8. The CDR3 reads CAISEPGQGAMNTEAFF. In DNA form, the CDR3 reads TGTGCCATCAGTGAGCCTGGACAGGGAGCAATGAACACTGAAGCTTTCTTT.

The chain recombines TRBV20-1 with TRBJ1-4; D is ambiguous. CDR3 size: 15 residues. Germline V gene sequence: CDR1 DFQATT, CDR2 SNEGSKA (reference sequence). With 2 bases removed from V and 10 bases from J, the gap between germline ends came to 20 bases. The CDR3 loop is CSARLPGERVGKLFF. The CDR3 DNA is TGCAGTGCTAGATTGCCAGGCGAACGCGTCGGAAAACTGTTTTTT.

The rearrangement uses TRBV19 and TRBJ1-1; D gene unclear. Germline CDR1 and CDR2: LNHDA and SQIVND (reference sequence). There are 16 residues in the CDR3. Trimming cost V 4 bases and J 3 bases, with 18 bases left between them. CDR3 in DNA: TGTGCCAGTAGTAGACGTAACGAGGGCAGGTACACTGAAGCTTTCTTT. Translated, it gives CASSRRNEGRYTEAFF.

In its sample, this clonotype was seen many times. The gene calls are TRBV28 and TRBJ1-4; TRBD1 aligns across 11 bases. Germline CDR1 reads MDHEN; CDR2 reads SYDVKM. With V trimmed by 6 bases and J by 11 bases, 5 bases remained unmatched. CDR3 size: 13 residues. The CDR3 coding sequence is TGTGCCAGCAGACGGACAGGGGGCGGCAAACTGTTTTTT. Translating gives CASRRTGGGKLFF. The variable domain in full, with the rest retrieved from reference TRBV28 and TRBJ1-4, is DVKVTQSSRYLVKRTGEKVFLECVQDMDHENMFWYRQDPGLGLRLIYFSYDVKMKEKGDIPEGYSVSREKKERFSLILESASTNQTSMYLCASRRTGGGKLFFGSGTQLSVL.